This TCR beta chain was obtained from a study of T cells in Graves' hyperthyroidism and ophthalmopathy (dated by TCRdb to the late 2010s). Notes on the research overall: Peripheral blood samples were taken at initial diagnosis, before any treatment was given. To identify distinguishing TCR V-J signatures, a discovery cohort of 100 patients was used, comprising 40 to 45 with Graves' ophthalmopathy and some 60 with stable Graves' hyperthyroidism. An independent validation cohort of around 20 hyperthyroidism patients and about 16 patients who later progressed to ophthalmopathy tested prospective prediction of ophthalmopathy. For training and testing, the roughly 97 patients in the discovery cohort were randomly divided in a 7:3 ratio. The study also compared thyroid tissue and blood T-cell repertoires from a handful of Graves' hyperthyroidism patients. Following sampling, methimazole starting at 30 mg daily was given to hyperthyroidism patients, and high-dose intravenous methylprednisolone was given to ophthalmopathy patients. According to the paper, TCR Vbeta CDR3 sequencing was carried out on approximately 140 peripheral blood samples, which came from under 50 ophthalmopathy, 75 or so hyperthyroidism and about 17 progressor patients.

The TCR beta CDR3 regions were amplified from RNA transcripts. For the first round of RT-PCR on the TCR CDR3, the HTBI primer set was used together with the Qiagen OneStep RT-PCR kit. Libraries were constructed in a second round of multiplex PCR, after which size selection and purification were carried out. The libraries were sequenced on an Illumina HiSeq2000 using paired-end 100 bp reads. In the authors' own workflow: SOAPnuke was used to process the raw data, with reads discarded if the reads contained adapters or uncalled bases, had a mean Phred below 15, or lacked an exact constant-primer or identifier match. COPE v1.2.5 was used to merge high-quality paired reads, and clonotypes were defined as unique nucleotide sequences. MiTCR v1.1 was used to align clonotypes to the IMGT TRBV, TRBD and TRBJ reference segments. The analysis was restricted to V-J combinations with a frequency above 0.0001, which together covered 99% to 99.2% of the repertoires. The TCS score was defined as the ratio of F50 (clonal expansion) to E x V (chaos), calculated using BLOSUM62-based TCRdist between CDR3 peptides within each V-J. Welch's t-statistics and random forest reduced roughly 540 V-J features to some 14, which were used in a naive Bayes classifier (R e1071). TCRdb passed the public sequencing reads through fastp at Q25 and MiXCR, retaining productive beta sequences. Identical CDR3 proteins give one entry, which carries the most common genes and DNA. The V and J calls and clone size are TCRdb's, not the authors'. For this sample there are approximately 720,000 distinct CDR3 sequences; under 20% appear just once. The ten largest clones add up to around 15% of the sample.

The CDR3 goes from the cysteine to the phenylalanine over 13 residues. Only the CDR3 region is kept as DNA, spanning 39 bases read in frame from base 1. V is clipped by 3 bases and J by 5 bases, and the sequence between their germline boundaries is 12 bases long. The germline V gene (reference sequence) yields DFQATT for CDR1 and SNEGSKA for CDR2. Hyperthyroidism patients were newly diagnosed, with disease duration under 2 months, and aged 18 to 65 years. Exclusion was applied to patients with uncontrolled infections, other autoimmune diseases, pregnancy or lactation. Diagnoses were based on clinical symptoms, serum thyroxine and TRAb, thyroid ultrasound and orbital computed tomography. For progressor patients, blood was drawn at the first diagnosis of hyperthyroidism, before any ophthalmopathy symptoms had appeared. PBMCs were separated from approximately 10 ml of fresh peripheral blood using Ficoll-Paque density gradient centrifugation. Progressor patients were defined as those initially diagnosed with Graves' hyperthyroidism in whom ophthalmopathy developed during follow-up. Total RNA was extracted using Trizol reagent, and RNA quality was assessed on an Agilent 2100 Bioanalyzer.

General conclusions and limits of the study: Sample size was not statistically predetermined, and investigators were not blinded to group allocation. In validation, progression to ophthalmopathy was predicted by the model with 70% to 71% sensitivity and approximately 78% specificity, a median of approximately 7.1 months before onset. Most expanded thyroid clonotypes (frequency above 0.001) were also detected in blood, a finding suggesting that blood repertoires may reflect thyroid immune responses. A model built on a 13 V-J signature distinguished ophthalmopathy from stable hyperthyroidism, reaching over 85% sensitivity and approximately 81% specificity in cross-validation and 80%/75% in testing.

In its sample, this clonotype was seen many times. Its antigen remains unidentified. No base-level quality is on record; no much larger clone is a single base apart. The chain is assembled from TRBV20-1 and TRBJ2-3, with the D gene too uncertain to name. The clonotype comes from a woman aged 50 to 60 with Graves' hyperthyroidism that later progressed to Graves' ophthalmopathy. The sequencing sample was made of blood. This receptor carries the CDR3 CSARGSGRDTQYF. The DNA sequence reads TGCAGTGCTAGGGGTTCTGGGCGAGATACGCAGTATTTT.